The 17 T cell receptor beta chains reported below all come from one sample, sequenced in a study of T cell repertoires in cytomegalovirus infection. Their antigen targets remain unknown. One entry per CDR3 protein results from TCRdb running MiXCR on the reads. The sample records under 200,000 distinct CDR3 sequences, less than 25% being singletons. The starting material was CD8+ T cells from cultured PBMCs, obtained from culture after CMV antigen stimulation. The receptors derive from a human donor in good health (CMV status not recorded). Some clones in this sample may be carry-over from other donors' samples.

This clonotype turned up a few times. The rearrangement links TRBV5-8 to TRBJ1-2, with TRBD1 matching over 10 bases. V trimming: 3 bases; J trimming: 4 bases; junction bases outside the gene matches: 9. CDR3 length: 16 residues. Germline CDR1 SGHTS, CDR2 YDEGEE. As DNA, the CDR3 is TGTGCCAGCAGCTCTCCCGGACAGGGGGGTCCCTATGGCTACACCTTC. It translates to CASSSPGQGGPYGYTF.

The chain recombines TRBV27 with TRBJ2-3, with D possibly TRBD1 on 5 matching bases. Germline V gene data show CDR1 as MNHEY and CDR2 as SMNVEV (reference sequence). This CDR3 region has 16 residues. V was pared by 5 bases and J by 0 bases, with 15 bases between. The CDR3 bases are TGTGCCAGCAGTGCTCAGGGATGGGCTAGCACAGATACGCAGTATTTT. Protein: CASSAQGWASTDTQYF.

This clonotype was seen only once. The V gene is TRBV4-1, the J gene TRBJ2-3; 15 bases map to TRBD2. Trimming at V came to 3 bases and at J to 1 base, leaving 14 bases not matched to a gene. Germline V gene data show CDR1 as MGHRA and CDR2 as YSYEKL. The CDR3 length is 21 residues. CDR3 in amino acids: CASSHPGLAGGKFHGTDTQYF. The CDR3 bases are TGCGCCAGCAGCCACCCGGGACTAGCGGGGGGTAAATTCCACGGCACAGATACGCAGTATTTT.

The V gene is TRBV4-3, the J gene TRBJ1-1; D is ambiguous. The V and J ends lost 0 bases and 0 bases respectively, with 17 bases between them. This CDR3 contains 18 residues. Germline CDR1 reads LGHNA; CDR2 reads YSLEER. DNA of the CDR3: TGCGCCAGCAGCCAAGATATCGGGAGCTCCTCTATGAACACTGAAGCTTTCTTT. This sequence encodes CASSQDIGSSSMNTEAFF.

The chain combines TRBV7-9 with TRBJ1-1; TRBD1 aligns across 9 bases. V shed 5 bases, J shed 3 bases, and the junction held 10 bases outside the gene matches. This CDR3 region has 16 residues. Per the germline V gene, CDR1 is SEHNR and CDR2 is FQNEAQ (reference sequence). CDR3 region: CASSPWTGEGYTEAFF. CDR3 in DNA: TGTGCCAGCAGCCCTTGGACAGGGGAAGGGTACACTGAAGCTTTCTTT.

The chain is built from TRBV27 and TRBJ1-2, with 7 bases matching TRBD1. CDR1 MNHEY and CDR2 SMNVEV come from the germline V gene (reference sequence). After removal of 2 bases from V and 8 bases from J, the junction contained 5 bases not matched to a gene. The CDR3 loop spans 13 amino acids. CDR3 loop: CASSLRTGEGYTF. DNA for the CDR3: TGTGCCAGCAGTTTACGCACAGGGGAGGGCTACACCTTC.

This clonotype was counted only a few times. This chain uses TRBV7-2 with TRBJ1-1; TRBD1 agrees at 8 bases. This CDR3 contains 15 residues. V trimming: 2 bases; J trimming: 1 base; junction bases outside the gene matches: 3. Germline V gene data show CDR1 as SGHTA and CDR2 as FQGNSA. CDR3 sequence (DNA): TGTGCCAGCAGCTTAAGCGGACAGGGGAACACTGAAGCTTTCTTT. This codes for CASSLSGQGNTEAFF.

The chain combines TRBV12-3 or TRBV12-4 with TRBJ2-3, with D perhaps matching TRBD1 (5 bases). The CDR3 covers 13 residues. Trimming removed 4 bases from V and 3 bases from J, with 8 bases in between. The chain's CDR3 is CASSSRVTDTQYF. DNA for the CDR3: TGTGCCAGCAGTTCCAGGGTTACAGATACGCAGTATTTT.

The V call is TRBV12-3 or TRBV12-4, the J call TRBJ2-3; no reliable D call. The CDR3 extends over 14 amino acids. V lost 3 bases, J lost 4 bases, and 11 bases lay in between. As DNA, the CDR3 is TGTGCCAGCAGTTTTACCCTAGACGCAGATACGCAGTATTTT. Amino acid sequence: CASSFTLDADTQYF.

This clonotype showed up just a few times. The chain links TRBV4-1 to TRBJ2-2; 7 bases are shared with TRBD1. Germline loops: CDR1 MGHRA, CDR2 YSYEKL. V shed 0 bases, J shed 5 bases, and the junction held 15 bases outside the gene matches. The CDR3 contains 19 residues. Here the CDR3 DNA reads TGCGCCAGCAGCCAAGATGGGTCGGGGAACAGGGGCAAAACCGGGGAGCTGTTTTTT. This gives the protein CASSQDGSGNRGKTGELFF.

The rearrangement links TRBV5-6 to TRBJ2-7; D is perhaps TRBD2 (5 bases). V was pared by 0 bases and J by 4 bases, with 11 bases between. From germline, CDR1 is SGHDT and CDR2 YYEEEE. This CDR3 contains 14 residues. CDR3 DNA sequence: TGTGCCAGCAGCTTGGCCGGCACTAGTTACGAGCAGTACTTC. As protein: CASSLAGTSYEQYF.

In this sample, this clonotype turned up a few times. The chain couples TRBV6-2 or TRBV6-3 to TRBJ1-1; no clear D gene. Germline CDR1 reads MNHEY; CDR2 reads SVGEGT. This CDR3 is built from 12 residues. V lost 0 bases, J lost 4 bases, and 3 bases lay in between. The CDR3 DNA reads TGTGCCAGCAGTTACTCGGCCACTGAAGCTTTCTTT. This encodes CASSYSATEAFF.

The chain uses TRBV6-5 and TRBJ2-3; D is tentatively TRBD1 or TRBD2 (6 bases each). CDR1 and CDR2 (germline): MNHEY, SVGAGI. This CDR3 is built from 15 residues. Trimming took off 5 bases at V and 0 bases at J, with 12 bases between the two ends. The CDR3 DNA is TGTGCCAGCAGTCTAGGGGGGCCCAGCACAGATACGCAGTATTTT. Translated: CASSLGGPSTDTQYF.

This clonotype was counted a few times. CDR3 sequence (DNA): TGCGCCAGCAGCCAAGAGGTAGGAGGGGGCGGTCAGCCCCAGCATTTT. Its translation is CASSQEVGGGGQPQHF. The chain links TRBV4-3 to TRBJ1-5; 7 bases align to TRBD1. In germline, CDR1 is LGHNA, CDR2 YSLEER. CDR3 length: 16 amino acids. The trim removed 0 bases at V and 6 bases at J, leaving 8 bases unmatched.

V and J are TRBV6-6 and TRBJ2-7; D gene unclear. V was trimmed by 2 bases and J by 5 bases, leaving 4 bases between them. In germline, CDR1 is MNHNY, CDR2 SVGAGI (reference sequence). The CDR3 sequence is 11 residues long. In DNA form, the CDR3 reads TGTGCCAGCAGTTACGCCGACGAGCAGTACTTC. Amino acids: CASSYADEQYF.

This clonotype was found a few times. The CDR3, as DNA: TGTGCCACCAGTGATTTGATCCGGGGGGCTTCCACAGATACGCAGTATTTT. It codes for CATSDLIRGASTDTQYF. This chain joins TRBV24-1 and TRBJ2-3, with D possibly TRBD2 on 7 matching bases. This CDR3 is 17 amino acids long. The ends were cut back, 0 bases at V and 2 bases at J, with 14 bases in the middle. The germline V gene has CDR1 KGHDR and CDR2 SFDVKD.

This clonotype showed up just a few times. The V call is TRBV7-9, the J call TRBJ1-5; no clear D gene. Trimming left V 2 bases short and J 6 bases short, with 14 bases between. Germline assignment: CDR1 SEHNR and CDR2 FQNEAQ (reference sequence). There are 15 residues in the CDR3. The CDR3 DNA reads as TGTGCCAGCAGCTTATTAGGCGGCGGAGTTCAGCCCCAGCATTTT. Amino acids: CASSLLGGGVQPQHF. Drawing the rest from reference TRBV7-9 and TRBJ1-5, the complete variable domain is DTGVSQNPRHKITKRGQNVTFRCDPISEHNRLYWYRQTLGQGPEFLTYFQNEAQLEKSRLLSDRFSAERPKGSFSTLEIQRTEQGDSAMYLCASSLLGGGVQPQHFGDGTRLSIL.